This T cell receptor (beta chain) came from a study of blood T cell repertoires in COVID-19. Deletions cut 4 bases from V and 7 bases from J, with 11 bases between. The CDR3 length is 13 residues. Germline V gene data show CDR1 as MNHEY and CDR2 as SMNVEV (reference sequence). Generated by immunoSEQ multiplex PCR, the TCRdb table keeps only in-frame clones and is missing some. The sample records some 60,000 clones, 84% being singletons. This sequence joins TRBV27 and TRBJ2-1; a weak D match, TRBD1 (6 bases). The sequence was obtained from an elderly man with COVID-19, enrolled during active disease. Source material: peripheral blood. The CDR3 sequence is CASSWDNLNEQFF. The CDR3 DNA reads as TGTGCCAGCAGTTGGGACAATCTGAATGAGCAGTTCTTC.